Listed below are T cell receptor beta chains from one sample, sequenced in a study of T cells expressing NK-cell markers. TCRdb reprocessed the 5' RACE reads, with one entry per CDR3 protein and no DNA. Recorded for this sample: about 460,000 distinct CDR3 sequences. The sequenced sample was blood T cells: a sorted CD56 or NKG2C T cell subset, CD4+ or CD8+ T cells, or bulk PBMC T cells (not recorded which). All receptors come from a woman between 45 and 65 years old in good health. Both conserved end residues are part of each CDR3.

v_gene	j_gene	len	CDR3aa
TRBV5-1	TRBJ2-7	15	CASSGGTSGSWEQYF
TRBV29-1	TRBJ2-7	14	CSVEGRLAGGEQYF
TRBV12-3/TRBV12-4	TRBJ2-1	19	CASSLGGRLAWGSYNEQFF
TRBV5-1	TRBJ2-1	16	CASSLIKDLLVNEQFF
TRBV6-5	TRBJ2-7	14	CASSYTVRPYEQYF
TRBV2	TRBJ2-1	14	CASNTGLTQGEQFF
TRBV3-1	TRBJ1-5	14	CASSLRDSGQPQHF
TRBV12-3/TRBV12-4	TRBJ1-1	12	CASSSKTYLAFF
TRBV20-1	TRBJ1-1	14	CSARGGRGGTEAFF
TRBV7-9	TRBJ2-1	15	CASSSGDHSYNEQFF
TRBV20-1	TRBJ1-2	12	CSATHLRYGYTF
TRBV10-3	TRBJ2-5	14	CAISDWPNQETQYF
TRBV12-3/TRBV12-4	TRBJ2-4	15	CASSLGGTLVVNQYF
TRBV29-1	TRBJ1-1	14	CSAGRTGAFTEAFF
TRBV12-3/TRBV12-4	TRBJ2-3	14	CASTAGAGTDTQYF
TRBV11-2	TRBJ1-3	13	CANREGLGNTIYF
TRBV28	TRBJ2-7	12	CASSFMNYEQYF
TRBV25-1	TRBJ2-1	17	CASSEGGEGVVYNEQFF
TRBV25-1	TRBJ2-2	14	CASSAERLAGELFF
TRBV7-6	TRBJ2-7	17	CASSLGSRASTTYEQYF
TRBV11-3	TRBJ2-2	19	CASSPGLAGAKPNGGFLFF
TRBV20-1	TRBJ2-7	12	CSATSSSYEQYF
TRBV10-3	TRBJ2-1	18	CAIRTEPGLAGGDNEQFF
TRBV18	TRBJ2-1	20	CASSPGRPAGAPTMSRKQFF
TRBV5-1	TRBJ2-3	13	CASNPRGTDTQYF
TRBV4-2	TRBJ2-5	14	CASSQGTSEETQYF
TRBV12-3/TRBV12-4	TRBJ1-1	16	CASSPTRRTGASEAFF
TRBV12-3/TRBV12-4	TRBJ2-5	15	CASSLLGGAKETQYF
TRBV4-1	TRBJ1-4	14	CASNGQAGREKLFF